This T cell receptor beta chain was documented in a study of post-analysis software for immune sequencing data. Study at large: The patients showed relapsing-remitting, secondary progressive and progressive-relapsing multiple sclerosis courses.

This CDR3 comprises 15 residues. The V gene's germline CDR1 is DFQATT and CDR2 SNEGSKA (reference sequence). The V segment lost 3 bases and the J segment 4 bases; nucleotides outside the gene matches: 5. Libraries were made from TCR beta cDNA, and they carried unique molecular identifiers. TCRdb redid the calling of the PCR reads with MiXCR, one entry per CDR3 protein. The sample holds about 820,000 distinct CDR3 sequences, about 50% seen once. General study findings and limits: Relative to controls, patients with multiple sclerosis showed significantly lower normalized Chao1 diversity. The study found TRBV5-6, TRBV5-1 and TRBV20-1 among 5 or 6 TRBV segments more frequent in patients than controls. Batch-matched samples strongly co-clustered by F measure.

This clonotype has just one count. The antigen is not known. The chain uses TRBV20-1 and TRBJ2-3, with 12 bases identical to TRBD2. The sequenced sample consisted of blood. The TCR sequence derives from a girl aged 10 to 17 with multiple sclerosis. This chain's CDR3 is CSASPTSGSADTQYF. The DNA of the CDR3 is TGCAGTGCTAGCCCGACTAGCGGGAGCGCAGATACGCAGTATTTT.